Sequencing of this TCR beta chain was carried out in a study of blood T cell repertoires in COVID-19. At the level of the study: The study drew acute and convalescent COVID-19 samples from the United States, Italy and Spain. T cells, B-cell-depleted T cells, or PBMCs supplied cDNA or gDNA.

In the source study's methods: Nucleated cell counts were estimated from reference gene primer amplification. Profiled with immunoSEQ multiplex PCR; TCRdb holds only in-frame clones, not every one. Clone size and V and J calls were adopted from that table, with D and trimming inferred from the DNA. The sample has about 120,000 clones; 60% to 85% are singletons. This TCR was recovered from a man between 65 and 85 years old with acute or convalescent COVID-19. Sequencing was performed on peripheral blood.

The CDR3 DNA follows: TGTGCCAGTAAGGCGGGAGGGCTATACAATGAGCAGTTCTTC. Translation: CASKAGGLYNEQFF. The chain employs TRBV19 and TRBJ2-1, with 9 bases lining up with TRBD2. V was clipped by 7 bases and J by 4 bases; unmatched bases: 5. Per the germline V gene, CDR1 is LNHDA and CDR2 is SQIVND (reference sequence). The CDR3 covers 14 residues.